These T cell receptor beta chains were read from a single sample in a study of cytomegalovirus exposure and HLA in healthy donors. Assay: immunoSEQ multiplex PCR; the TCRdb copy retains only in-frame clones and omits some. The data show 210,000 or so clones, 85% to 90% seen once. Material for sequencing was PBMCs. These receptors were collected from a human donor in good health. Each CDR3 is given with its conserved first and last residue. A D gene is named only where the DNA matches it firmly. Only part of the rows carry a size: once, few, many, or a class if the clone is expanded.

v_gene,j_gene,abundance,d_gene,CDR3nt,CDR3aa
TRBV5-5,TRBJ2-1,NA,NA,TGTGCCAGCAGCTTCGGCGGGATTAACAATGAGCAGTTCTTC,CASSFGGINNEQFF
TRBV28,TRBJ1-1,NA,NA,TGTGCCAGCAGAACGGCTATTTGGGGGGACACTGAAGCTTTCTTT,CASRTAIWGDTEAFF
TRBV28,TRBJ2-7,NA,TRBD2,TGTGCCAGCAGCTGGGGGACTAGCCGCCTCTACGAGCAGTACTTC,CASSWGTSRLYEQYF
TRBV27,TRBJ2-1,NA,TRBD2,TGTGCCAGCAGTTCGTACCGACTAGCGGCTGTTTTACGGTATGAGCAGTTCTTC,CASSSYRLAAVLRYEQFF
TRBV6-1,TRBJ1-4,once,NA,TGTGCCAGCAGTGAAAGTAGGCCCGAGGGTAAACTGTTTTTT,CASSESRPEGKLFF
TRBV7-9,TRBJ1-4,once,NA,TGTGCCAGCAGCTTCCCATTCAGGGGACCCAATGAAAAACTGTTTTTT,CASSFPFRGPNEKLFF
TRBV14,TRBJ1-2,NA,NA,TGTGCCAGCAGCCAAGGGAGAGATGGCTACACCTTC,CASSQGRDGYTF
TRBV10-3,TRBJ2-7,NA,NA,TGTGCCACTATAGGGGCCTACGAGCAGTACTTC,CATIGAYEQYF
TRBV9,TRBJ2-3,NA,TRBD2,TGTGCCAGCAGCGTAGAGCGGGGCCCAGATACGCAGTATTTT,CASSVERGPDTQYF
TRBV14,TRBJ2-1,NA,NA,TGTGCCAGCAGCCAACTCCCCGGAGGCGAGCAGTTCTTC,CASSQLPGGEQFF
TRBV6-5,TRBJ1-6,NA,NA,TGTGCCAGCAGTCGTGATAACAATAATTCACCCCTCCACTTT,CASSRDNNNSPLHF
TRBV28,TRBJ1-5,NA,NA,TGTGCCAGCAGGGGGGGGCAGGGTATGGCTTTGAATCAGCCCCAGCATTTT,CASRGGQGMALNQPQHF
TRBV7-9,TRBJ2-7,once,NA,TGTGCCAGCGGCGACTCTCCAGTACTCGAGCAGTACTTC,CASGDSPVLEQYF
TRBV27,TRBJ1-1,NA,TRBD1,TGTGCCAGCAGTTCTCATACAGGGGGCGTTGAAGCTTTCTTT,CASSSHTGGVEAFF
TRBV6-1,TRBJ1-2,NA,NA,TGTGCCAGCAGTGAAGGGCAGAGCGGGAACTATGGCTACACCTTC,CASSEGQSGNYGYTF
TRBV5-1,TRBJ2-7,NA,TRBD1,TGCGCCAGCAGGACCGGGACAGGAACCTACGAGCAGTACTTC,CASRTGTGTYEQYF
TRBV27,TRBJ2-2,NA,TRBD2,TGTGCCAGCAGAACTACTAGCGGGAACTCCGGGGAGCTGTTTTTT,CASRTTSGNSGELFF
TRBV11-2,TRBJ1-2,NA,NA,TGTGCCAGCAGCCCACCCCCGGGTAACGTCGGCTACACCTTC,CASSPPPGNVGYTF
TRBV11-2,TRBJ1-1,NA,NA,TGTGCCAGCAGCCTTCTATTTGACACTGAAGCTTTCTTT,CASSLLFDTEAFF
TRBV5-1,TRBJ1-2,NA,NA,TGCGCCAGCAGCTTATTATCTCGTGACAGGCGAGAATATGGCTACACCTTC,CASSLLSRDRREYGYTF
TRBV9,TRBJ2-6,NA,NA,TGTGCCAGCAGCCCCTCCCCTATCCCTACCTTCTCTGGGGCCAACGTCCTGACTTTC,CASSPSPIPTFSGANVLTF
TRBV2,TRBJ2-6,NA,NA,TGTGCCAGCAGCTACCAGGGGCGGGGGGCCAACGTCCTGACTTTC,CASSYQGRGANVLTF
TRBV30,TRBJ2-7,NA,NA,TGTGCCTGGAGTGTACTGGCAGGTTTTTCCTACGAGCAGTACTTC,CAWSVLAGFSYEQYF
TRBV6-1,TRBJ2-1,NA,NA,TGTGCCAGCGGTTCGCCAGGCACAACAAGGAATGAGCAGTTCTTC,CASGSPGTTRNEQFF
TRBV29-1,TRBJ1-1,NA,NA,TGCAGCGTTGTACCCGTTAGGGGCAGGACTGAAGCTTTCTTT,CSVVPVRGRTEAFF
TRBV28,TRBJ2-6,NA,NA,TGTGCCAGCAGTCGCGGGCCATCTGGGGCCAACGTCCTGACTTTC,CASSRGPSGANVLTF
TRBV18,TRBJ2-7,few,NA,TGTGCCAGCTCACCTCTGCGGGATTCGTACGAGCAGTACTTC,CASSPLRDSYEQYF
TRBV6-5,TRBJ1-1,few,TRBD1,TGTGCCAGCAGTTTAAGACAGGGGGATGAAGCTTTCTTT,CASSLRQGDEAFF
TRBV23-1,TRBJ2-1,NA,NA,TGCGCCAGCAGCCTTCTGGGGCGGCAGTTCTTC,CASSLLGRQFF
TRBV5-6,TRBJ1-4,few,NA,TGTGCCAGCAGCTTAGGGGTTGGGGAAAAACTGTTTTTT,CASSLGVGEKLFF
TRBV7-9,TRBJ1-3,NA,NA,TGTGCCAGCAGCTTAAGGAGGGCCAACTCTGGAAACACCATATATTTT,CASSLRRANSGNTIYF
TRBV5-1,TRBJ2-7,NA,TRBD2,TGCGCCAGCAGCTTGGCCCTCGCGGGAGGTAACTACGAGCAGTACTTC,CASSLALAGGNYEQYF
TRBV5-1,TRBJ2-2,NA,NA,TGCGCCAGCAGCTTCAGTAGCAGGGACACCGGGGAGCTGTTTTTT,CASSFSSRDTGELFF
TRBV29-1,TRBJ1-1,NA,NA,TGCAGCGTCTCACAGGGACTGAACACTGAAGCTTTCTTT,CSVSQGLNTEAFF
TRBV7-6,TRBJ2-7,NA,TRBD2,TGTGCCAGCAGCAGAGCGGGAACGGGCGAGCAGTACTTC,CASSRAGTGEQYF
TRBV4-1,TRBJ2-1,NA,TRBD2,TGCGCCAGCAGCCGAGGGCAAGCGCGCGGGAGGTTTTTGAATGAGCAGTTCTTC,CASSRGQARGRFLNEQFF
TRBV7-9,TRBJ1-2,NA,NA,TGTGCCAGCAGCTTAGTAGAGGGAGGGAATGGCTACACCTTC,CASSLVEGGNGYTF
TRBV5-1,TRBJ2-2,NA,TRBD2,TGCGCCAGCAGCCCCGGACTAGCCCAGGGGGAGCTGTTTTTT,CASSPGLAQGELFF
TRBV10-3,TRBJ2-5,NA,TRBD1,TGTGCCATCAGTGAGTCCTCCAAACAGGGGGTACAAGAGACCCAGTACTTC,CAISESSKQGVQETQYF
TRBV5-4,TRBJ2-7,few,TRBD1,TGTGCCAGCAGCTTGGGGGACAGGGGCTACGAGCAGTACTTC,CASSLGDRGYEQYF
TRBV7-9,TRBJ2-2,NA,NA,TGTGCCAGCAGCAGCGACTCCGGCGGGGAGCTGTTTTTT,CASSSDSGGELFF
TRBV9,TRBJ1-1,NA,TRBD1,TGTGCCAGCAGCGGATCGGGACAGGGGACTGAAGCTTTCTTT,CASSGSGQGTEAFF
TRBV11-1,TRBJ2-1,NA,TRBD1,TGTGCCAGCAGCTTAGAGGGACAGATCAAAAGCTCCTACAATGAGCAGTTCTTC,CASSLEGQIKSSYNEQFF
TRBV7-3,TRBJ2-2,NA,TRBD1,TGTGCCAGCAGCGCAGACAGGGATACCGGGGAGCTGTTTTTT,CASSADRDTGELFF
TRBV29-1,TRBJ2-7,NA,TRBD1,TGCAGCGTAGCGGACAGGCCCACGTACGAGCAGTACTTC,CSVADRPTYEQYF
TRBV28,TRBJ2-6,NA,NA,TGTGCCAGCAGTTCCCCCAGCTCTGGGGCCAACGTCCTGACTTTC,CASSSPSSGANVLTF
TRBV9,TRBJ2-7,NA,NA,TGTGCCAGCAGCTTACGGCCGGGACTTCCCTACGAGCAGTACTTC,CASSLRPGLPYEQYF
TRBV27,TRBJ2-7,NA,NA,TGTGCCAGCTCCCTCCAATCGCCGACACTTTTCTCCTACGAGCAGTACTTC,CASSLQSPTLFSYEQYF
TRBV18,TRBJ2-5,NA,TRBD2,TGTGCCAGCTCCTCTCTAGCGGGAGACGGAGAGACCCAGTACTTC,CASSSLAGDGETQYF
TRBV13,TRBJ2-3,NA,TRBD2,TGTGCCAGCAGCTCAGGGACTAGCGGGAGGGAGCGCACAGATACGCAGTATTTT,CASSSGTSGRERTDTQYF
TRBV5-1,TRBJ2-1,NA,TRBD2,TGCGCCAGCTTTGCGGGAGGAAATGAGCAGTTCTTC,CASFAGGNEQFF
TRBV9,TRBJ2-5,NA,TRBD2,TGTGCCAGCAGCTTGACCCAGACCGGGACTAGAGGAGAGACCCAGTACTTC,CASSLTQTGTRGETQYF
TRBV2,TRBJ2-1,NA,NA,TGTGCCAGCAGTTATCGACTGAATGAGCAGTTCTTC,CASSYRLNEQFF
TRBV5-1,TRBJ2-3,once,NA,TGCGCCAGCAGCTCATCCGGGACAAGCACAGATACGCAGTATTTT,CASSSSGTSTDTQYF
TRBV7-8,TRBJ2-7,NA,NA,TGTGCCAGCAGCCCACCCCGGGTCACATCCTACGAGCAGTACTTC,CASSPPRVTSYEQYF
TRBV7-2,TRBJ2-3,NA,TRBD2,TGTGCCAGCAGCTTAGGATACGGGGGAGGGATTCGTCGCACAGATACGCAGTATTTT,CASSLGYGGGIRRTDTQYF
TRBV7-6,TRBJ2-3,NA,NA,TGTGCCAGCAGCTTAATAGCATCCAACACAGATACGCAGTATTTT,CASSLIASNTDTQYF